This is a list of T cell receptor beta chains from one sample in a study of blood T cell repertoires in COVID-19. Only in-frame clones appear in the TCRdb table, and some are missing; sequencing was by immunoSEQ multiplex PCR. The repertoire holds roughly 260,000 clones, roughly 82% seen once, with approximately 4.9% in the top ten. The sample consisted of peripheral blood. These TCRs come from a woman aged 80 or over with active or convalescent COVID-19. The CDR3 runs from the conserved cysteine through the conserved F or W. The D gene is left open where the match is weak.

D gene | J gene | V gene | CDR3 protein
NA | TRBJ1-1 | TRBV2 | CASRVEQGIMNTEAFF
TRBD1 | TRBJ1-2 | TRBV2 | CASSPDRGDYGYTF
NA | TRBJ1-2 | TRBV3-1/TRBV3-2 | CASSVTVTGGYGYTF
NA | TRBJ2-7 | TRBV6-4 | CASSLLCEQYF
TRBD1 | TRBJ2-6 | TRBV5-1 | CASSQGQNSGANVLTF
NA | TRBJ2-1 | TRBV19 | CASSFRLVGEQFF
NA | TRBJ1-1 | TRBV5-4 | CASTSGALTEAFF
NA | TRBJ1-3 | TRBV6-2/TRBV6-3 | CASSYVTGSGNTIYF
NA | TRBJ1-4 | TRBV28 | CASSFMGAANEKLFF
TRBD1 | TRBJ1-5 | TRBV3-1/TRBV3-2 | CASSQGTGYSNQPQHF
TRBD1 | TRBJ1-3 | TRBV4-1 | CASSPPTGSPGNTIYF
NA | TRBJ2-5 | TRBV10-1 | CASSEAGEETQYF
NA | TRBJ2-2 | TRBV12-5 | CASGLNTGELFF
TRBD2 | TRBJ2-5 | TRBV5-4 | CASSFSGSVQETQYF
NA | TRBJ1-1 | TRBV6-2/TRBV6-3 | CASSYGGVNTEAFF
NA | TRBJ2-2 | TRBV6-5 | CASSYSEVGELFF
NA | TRBJ1-5 | TRBV19 | CASVGQSRSPQHF
NA | TRBJ1-2 | TRBV28 | CASSSSNYGYTF
NA | TRBJ1-2 | TRBV28 | CASSFEEGRGYTF
TRBD1 | TRBJ2-7 | TRBV6-5 | CASSYGTGRSYEQYF
TRBD2 | TRBJ2-3 | TRBV5-1 | CASSLDSAGGVIDTQYF
TRBD1 | TRBJ1-4 | TRBV9 | CASSLSTGVTNEKLFF
NA | TRBJ1-2 | TRBV19 | CASSIVGTNLIYGYTF
NA | TRBJ2-1 | TRBV24-1 | CATSDPTQQGQVF
NA | TRBJ1-5 | TRBV4-2 | CASSQEPQTANSNQPQHF
NA | TRBJ1-1 | TRBV5-1 | CASSLEGTNLNTEAFF
NA | TRBJ2-3 | TRBV5-1 | CASSLGVVAASTDTQYF
NA | TRBJ1-5 | TRBV9 | CASSREGGVGQPQHF
TRBD2 | TRBJ2-7 | TRBV15 | CATSRKSGNSYEQYF
TRBD1 | TRBJ1-4 | TRBV28 | CASSSGGLSDEKLFF
TRBD1 | TRBJ1-5 | TRBV7-9 | CASSPGTEYSNQPQHF
NA | TRBJ2-3 | TRBV12-3/TRBV12-4 | CASSLTVPDTQYF
NA | TRBJ1-1 | TRBV7-9 | CASSWGQNTEAFF
TRBD1 | TRBJ1-2 | TRBV10-3 | CAISDLGQGAYGYTF
TRBD1 | TRBJ1-1 | TRBV19 | CASSRSGGAVSTEAFF
TRBD2 | TRBJ2-1 | TRBV3-1/TRBV3-2 | CASSPSGGSYNEQFF
NA | TRBJ1-5 | TRBV2 | CASSEDGLSNQPQHF
NA | TRBJ1-3 | TRBV29-1 | CSVEGQAGPSGNTIYF
TRBD2 | TRBJ2-4 | TRBV5-4 | CASSSGGWEGRKNIQYF
NA | TRBJ1-1 | TRBV11-2 | CASSLEGRYTEAFF
NA | TRBJ1-4 | TRBV2 | CASSEVPSQKLFF
TRBD1 | TRBJ2-6 | TRBV5-4 | CASSLMGQGMEGANVLTF
NA | TRBJ2-3 | TRBV21-1 | CASSKALGRCMGTDTQYF